This record concerns one T cell receptor (beta chain) sequence. This clone showed up just a few times. Its antigen target is currently unknown. Within one base of it there is no much larger clone, and no base qualities were kept. To sequence the TCRbeta CDR3 region, genomic DNA was isolated from the sorted cells. TCRbeta CDR3 regions were sequenced using the immunoSEQ Assay. TCRdb obtained this table from immuneACCESS and retained in-frame rearrangements with V and J assigned. These tables miss some clones; where compared with another copy, unresolved V genes account for less than half of the shortfall, and the remainder is unexplained. This sample is represented by 50,000 or so clones; around 87% of them were singletons. About an eighth of the sample goes to the ten largest clones. These data come from a study of OX40 agonist ivuxolimab in advanced cancers. Broadly, across the study: The costimulatory receptor OX40 (CD134) was targeted by ivuxolimab, a fully human IgG2 agonistic monoclonal antibody. Intravenous ivuxolimab was administered to patients every 2 weeks at six dose levels: 0.01, 0.1, 0.3, 1.5, 3 and 10 mg/kg. Of the approximately 50 dose-escalation patients, hepatocellular carcinoma was present in approximately 20, melanoma in approximately 15, renal cell carcinoma in 9 and head and neck cancer in 9. In the dose-escalation cohort, around four fifths of patients were male, and the mean age was roughly 56 years with a range of about 23 to 79. Prior anti-PD-1, anti-PD-L1 or anti-CTLA-4 therapy was permitted, and checkpoint inhibitors had been received by about two fifths of dose-escalation patients. Partial responses occurred in three dose-escalation patients: two with cutaneous melanoma and one with hepatocellular carcinoma. Peripheral TCRbeta sequencing was intended to test whether TCR sequence diversity was altered and clonal T-cell expansion was caused by ivuxolimab. The paper describes the monotherapy dose-escalation part (N = 52 patients) of the phase I trial of ivuxolimab. General findings and caveats noted by the study authors: After ivuxolimab, CD8+ T cells had more expanded clones than CD4+ T cells on average. Which antigens the clonally expanded peripheral T cells were specific for was not determined. In partial responders in the 0.1-3.0 mg/kg groups, normalized peripheral clonal expansion was found to be among the lowest, especially among CD8+ T cells. Low levels of normalized T-cell clonal expansion were also seen in some patients who did not respond. Clonal expansion of both CD4+ and CD8+ blood T cells was observed from baseline to week 6 at doses 0.1 to 3.0 mg/kg.

Trimming accounts for 4 bases at V and 9 bases at J, while the number of junction bases matched to no gene is 0. CDR1 and CDR2 were assigned from the germline V gene as MGHRA and YSYEKL. Including cysteine and phenylalanine, the CDR3 has 13 amino acids. Here the CDR3 DNA is all that survives: 39 bases in frame from base 1. Patients with autoimmune disease history or receiving systemic immunosuppression were excluded from the trial. In every dose cohort, peripheral blood was drawn for TCR sequencing at baseline, cycle 4 day 1, and cycle 7 day 1. The samples were taken from a phase I, first-in-human, multicenter, open-label dose-escalation trial of ivuxolimab. The trial enrolled adults with locally advanced or metastatic head and neck squamous cell, hepatocellular, melanoma or renal cell carcinoma. Before TCR sequencing, CD4+ T cells and CD8+ T cells were sorted from peripheral blood as separate populations.

This chain joins TRBV4-1 to TRBJ1-6, with TRBD1 identical over 10 junction bases. The clonotype was recovered from an adult with an advanced solid tumor such as melanoma, head and neck, liver or kidney cancer. The sequenced sample was CD4+ or CD8+ T cells sorted from blood, obtained in a trial of the OX40 agonist ivuxolimab. The CDR3 protein is CASSRTGGSPLHF. Read as DNA, the sequence is TGCGCCAGCAGCCGGACAGGGGGTTCACCCCTCCACTTT.